This TCR beta chain was sequenced during a study of CD8 T cells in Susac syndrome (dated by TCRdb to between 2018 and 2021). About the investigation overall: The study used repertoire sequencing to test whether antigen drove CD8+ T cell activation and differentiation in Susac syndrome. The study compared CD8+ T cell repertoire clonality among roughly eleven healthy donors, 14 Susac syndrome patients and roughly 16 multiple sclerosis patients. General study outcomes and caveats: The study acknowledged that relatively few individuals were included in the TCR sequencing and HLA analysis.

Peripheral blood CD8+ and CD4+ T cells from healthy donors, Susac syndrome patients and multiple sclerosis patients were profiled using high-throughput TCR beta sequencing. Multiple sclerosis controls were treatment-naive patients with stable or active relapsing-remitting disease fulfilling revised McDonald criteria. Bulk CD8+ and CD4+ T cells were purified by magnetic negative isolation, whereas CD8+ TEMRA cells were enriched by FACS. Blood was collected in EDTA tubes and processed within 24 hours, with PBMCs isolated through density gradient centrifugation. PBMCs destined for TCR sequencing were cryopreserved in liquid nitrogen and later thawed in a 37 °C water bath. The sorted or isolated CD4+, CD8+ and CD8+ TEMRA cells had a purity of 90% or higher. RNA was extracted using the RNeasy kit, and roughly 0.45 to 1 microgram was reverse transcribed with random hexamers. TCR beta CDR3 regions were amplified with the immunoSEQ multiplex PCR assay covering 54 Vbeta and 13 Jbeta segments. To correct PCR amplification bias, a synthetic template baseline was used for both primer optimization and computational correction. The paper's processing steps were these. Reads were assigned to V, D and J genes according to IMGT and analyzed in immunoSEQ Analyzer, with only productive sequences retained. To calculate clonality, Shannon entropy was normalized by log2 of the number of productive unique sequences and then subtracted from one. For each patient and control, public and private clones were evaluated among the 100 most prevalent clones. Clones were defined as Susac-specific when absent from the healthy and MS cohorts, from over 950 published viral clones and from other ImmuneACCESS disease sequences. TCRdb reran the public reads through fastp at Q25 and MiXCR, keeping productive beta chains. Every distinct CDR3 protein forms one entry, paired with its most common genes and DNA. V and J calls and clone size were set by TCRdb, not the authors. A total of roughly 120,000 distinct CDR3 sequences appear in this sample, roughly 93% of them only once. The ten top clones hold over 0.3% of the sample.

V is shortened by 0 bases, J by 3 bases, and the region joining them spans 9 bases. The CDR3 holds 14 amino acids from the cysteine to the phenylalanine. The entry retains the CDR3 DNA only, 42 bases that are in frame from base 1. In the germline V gene, CDR1 corresponds to MGHRA and CDR2 to YSYEKL. Of note for this clonotype: Its specific antigen is unknown. No per-base quality is available; no much larger clone lies one base away.

Here the chain combines TRBV4-1 and TRBJ2-7; no D gene call is confident. The material sequenced was CD8+ T cells from PBMCs. This clonotype originated in a human donor with multiple sclerosis. The CDR3 loop reads CASSQETENYEQYF. The sequenced DNA is TGCGCCAGCAGCCAAGAAACAGAAAACTACGAGCAGTACTTC.